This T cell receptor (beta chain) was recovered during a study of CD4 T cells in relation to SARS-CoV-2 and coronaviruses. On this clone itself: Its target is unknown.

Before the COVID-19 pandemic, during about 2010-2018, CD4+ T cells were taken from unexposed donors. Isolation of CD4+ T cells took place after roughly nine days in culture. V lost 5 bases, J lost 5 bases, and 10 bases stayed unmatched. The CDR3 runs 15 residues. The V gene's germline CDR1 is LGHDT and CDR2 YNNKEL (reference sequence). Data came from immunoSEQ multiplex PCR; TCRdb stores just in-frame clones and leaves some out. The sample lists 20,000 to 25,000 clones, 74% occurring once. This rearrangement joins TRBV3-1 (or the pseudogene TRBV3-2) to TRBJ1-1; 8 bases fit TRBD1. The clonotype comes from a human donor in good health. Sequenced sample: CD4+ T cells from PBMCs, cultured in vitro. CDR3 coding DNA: TGTGCCAGCAGCAACTCCGAGACAGGGGCGACTGAAGCTTTCTTT. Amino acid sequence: CASSNSETGATEAFF.